The clone carrying this T cell receptor beta chain was picked up a small number of times. The entry originates in a study of early T cells in non-severe SARS-CoV-2 infection. V lost 3 bases to trimming and J lost 6 bases, with 15 bases between them. The germline V gene encodes CDR1 MDHEN and CDR2 SYDVKM. The CDR3 consists of 14 residues. TCRdb passed the 5' RACE reads through MiXCR, listing each CDR3 protein once. The data contain 60,000 to 70,000 distinct CDR3 sequences, 5% to 6.5% of them singletons. The J gene is TRBJ2-7, the V gene TRBV28; no firm D call. The TCR originated in an adult who was a healthcare worker with PCR-confirmed SARS-CoV-2 infection or an uninfected control (not recorded which). Source: whole blood, taken at baseline. The CDR3 protein is CASSFEPTTSEQYF. DNA for the CDR3: TGTGCCAGCAGTTTTGAACCAACTACCAGCGAGCAGTACTTC.